This T cell receptor beta chain was recovered during a study of circulating tumor DNA in untreated peripheral T-cell lymphoma. TCRdb's table, derived via immunoSEQ multiplex PCR, lists solely in-frame clones and lacks some. The sample holds approximately 8,900 clones, 82% seen once. Trimming left V 0 bases short and J 4 bases short, with 10 bases between. Germline V gene lookup returns CDR1 SGDLS and CDR2 YYNGEE. The CDR3 is 14 amino acids. Source material: tumor tissue. V usage is TRBV9 and J usage is TRBJ1-2; D unclear. This receptor was taken from a human donor with peripheral T-cell lymphoma. In DNA form, the CDR3 reads TGTGCCAGCAGCGTAGTCACCGATACCTATGGCTACACCTTC. Protein: CASSVVTDTYGYTF.